This T cell receptor (beta chain) stems from a study of blood T cell repertoires in COVID-19. Generated by immunoSEQ multiplex PCR, the TCRdb table keeps only in-frame clones and is missing some. The repertoire holds around 140,000 clones, roughly 90% seen once, with about 3.2% in the top ten. V was pared by 4 bases and J by 0 bases, with 13 bases between. Germline CDR1 is SGHVS and CDR2 is FQNEAQ. The CDR3 runs 15 residues. Sequencing input: peripheral blood. The chain carries TRBV7-8 and TRBJ2-7; perhaps TRBD2 as D (5 bases). The source of this sequence is a man between 60 and 75 years old with active or convalescent COVID-19. The CDR3 coding sequence is TGTGCCAGCAGCTCCCCAACGGGAAGCTCCTACGAGCAGTACTTC. Its translation is CASSSPTGSSYEQYF.